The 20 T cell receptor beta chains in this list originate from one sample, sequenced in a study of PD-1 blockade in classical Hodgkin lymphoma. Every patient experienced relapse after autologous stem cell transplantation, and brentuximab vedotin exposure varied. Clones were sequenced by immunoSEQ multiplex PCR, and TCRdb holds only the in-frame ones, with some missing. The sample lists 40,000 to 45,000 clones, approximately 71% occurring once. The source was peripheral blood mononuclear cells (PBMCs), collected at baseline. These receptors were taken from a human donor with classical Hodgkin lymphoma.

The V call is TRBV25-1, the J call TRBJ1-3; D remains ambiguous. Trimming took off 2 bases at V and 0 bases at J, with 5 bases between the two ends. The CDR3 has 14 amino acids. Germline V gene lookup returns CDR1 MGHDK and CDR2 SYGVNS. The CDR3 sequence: CASSETGSGNTIYF. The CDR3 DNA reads TGTGCCAGCAGTGAAACGGGCTCTGGAAACACCATATATTTT.

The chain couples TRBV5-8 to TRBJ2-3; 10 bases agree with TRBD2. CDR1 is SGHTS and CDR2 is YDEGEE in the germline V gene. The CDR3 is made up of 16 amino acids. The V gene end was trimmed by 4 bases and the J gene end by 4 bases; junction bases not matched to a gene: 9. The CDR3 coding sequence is TGTGCCAGCAGCCCTCTTCCTAGCGGGAGCTCAGATACGCAGTATTTT. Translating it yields CASSPLPSGSSDTQYF.

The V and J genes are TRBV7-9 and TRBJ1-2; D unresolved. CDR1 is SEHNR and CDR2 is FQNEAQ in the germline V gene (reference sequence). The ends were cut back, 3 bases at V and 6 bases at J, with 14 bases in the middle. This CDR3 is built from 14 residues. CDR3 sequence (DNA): TGTGCCAGCAGCTTTTTTTCGGATCGGCATGGCTACACCTTC. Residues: CASSFFSDRHGYTF.

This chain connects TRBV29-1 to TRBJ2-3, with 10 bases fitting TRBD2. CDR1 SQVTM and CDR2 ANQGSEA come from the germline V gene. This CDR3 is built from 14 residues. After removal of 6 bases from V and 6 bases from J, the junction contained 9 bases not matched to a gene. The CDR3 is CSVYLAGVADTQYF. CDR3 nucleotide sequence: TGCAGCGTCTACCTAGCGGGAGTCGCGGATACGCAGTATTTT.

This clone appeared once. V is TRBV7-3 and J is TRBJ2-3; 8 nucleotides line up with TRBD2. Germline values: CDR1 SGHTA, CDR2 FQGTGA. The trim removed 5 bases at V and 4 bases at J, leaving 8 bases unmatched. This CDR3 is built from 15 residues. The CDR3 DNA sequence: TGTGCCAGCAGCCGGAGCGGGAGTAACGCAGATACGCAGTATTTT. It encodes CASSRSGSNADTQYF.

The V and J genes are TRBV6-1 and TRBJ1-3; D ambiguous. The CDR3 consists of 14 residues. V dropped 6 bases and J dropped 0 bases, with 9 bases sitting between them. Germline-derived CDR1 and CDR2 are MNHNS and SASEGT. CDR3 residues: CASSSGHSGNTIYF. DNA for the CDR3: TGTGCCAGCAGCTCGGGCCACTCTGGAAACACCATATATTTT.

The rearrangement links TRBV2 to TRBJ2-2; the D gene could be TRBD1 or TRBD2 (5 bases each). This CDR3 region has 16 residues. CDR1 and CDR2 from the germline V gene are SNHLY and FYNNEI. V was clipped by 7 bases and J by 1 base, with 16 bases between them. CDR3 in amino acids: CASKMSGQGNTGELFF. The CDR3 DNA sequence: TGTGCCAGCAAAATGTCGGGGCAGGGGAACACCGGGGAGCTGTTTTTT.

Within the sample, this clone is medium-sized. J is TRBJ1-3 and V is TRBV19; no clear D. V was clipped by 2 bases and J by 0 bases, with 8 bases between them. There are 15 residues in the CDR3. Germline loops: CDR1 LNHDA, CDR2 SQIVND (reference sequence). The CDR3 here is CASSIYSSSGNTIYF. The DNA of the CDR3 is TGTGCCAGTAGTATATACAGCAGCTCTGGAAACACCATATATTTT.

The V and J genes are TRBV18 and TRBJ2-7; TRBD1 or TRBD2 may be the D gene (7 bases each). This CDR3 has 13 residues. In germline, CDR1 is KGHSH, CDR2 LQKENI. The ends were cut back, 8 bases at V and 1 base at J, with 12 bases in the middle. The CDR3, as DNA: TGTGCCAGCCAGGGGGGGATGTCCTACGAGCAGTACTTC. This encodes CASQGGMSYEQYF.

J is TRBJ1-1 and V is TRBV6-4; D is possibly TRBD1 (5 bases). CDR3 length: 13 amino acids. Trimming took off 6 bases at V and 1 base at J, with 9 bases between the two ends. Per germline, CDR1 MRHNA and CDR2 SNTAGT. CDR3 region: CASRTGQNTEAFF. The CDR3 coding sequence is TGTGCCAGCAGAACTGGACAGAACACTGAAGCTTTCTTT.

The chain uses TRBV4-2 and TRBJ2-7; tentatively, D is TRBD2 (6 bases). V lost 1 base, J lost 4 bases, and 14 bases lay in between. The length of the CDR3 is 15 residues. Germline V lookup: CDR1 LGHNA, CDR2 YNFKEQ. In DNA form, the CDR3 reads TGTGCCAGCAGCCAAGCCTGGGACTCACGTTACGAGCAGTACTTC. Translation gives CASSQAWDSRYEQYF.

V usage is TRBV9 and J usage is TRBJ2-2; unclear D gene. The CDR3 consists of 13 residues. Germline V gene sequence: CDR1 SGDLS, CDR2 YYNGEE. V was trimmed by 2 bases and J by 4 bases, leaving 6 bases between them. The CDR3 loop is CASSVGSTGELFF. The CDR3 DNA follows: TGTGCCAGCAGCGTGGGGTCCACCGGGGAGCTGTTTTTT.

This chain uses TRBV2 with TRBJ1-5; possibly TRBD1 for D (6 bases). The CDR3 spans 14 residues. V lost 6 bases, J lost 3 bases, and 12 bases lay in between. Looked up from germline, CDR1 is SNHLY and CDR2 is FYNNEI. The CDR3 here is CASRPGQFNQPQHF. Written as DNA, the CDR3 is TGTGCCAGCAGACCCGGACAGTTCAATCAGCCCCAGCATTTT.

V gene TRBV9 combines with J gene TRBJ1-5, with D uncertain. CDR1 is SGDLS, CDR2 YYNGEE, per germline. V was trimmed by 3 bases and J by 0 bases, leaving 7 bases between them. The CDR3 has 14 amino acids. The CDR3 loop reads CASSGDFSNQPQHF. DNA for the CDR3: TGTGCCAGCAGCGGAGATTTTAGCAATCAGCCCCAGCATTTT. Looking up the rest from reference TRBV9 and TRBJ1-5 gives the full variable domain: DSGVTQTPKHLITATGQRVTLRCSPRSGDLSVYWYQQSLDQGLQFLIQYYNGEERAKGNILERFSAQQFPDLHSELNLSSLELGDSALYFCASSGDFSNQPQHFGDGTRLSIL.

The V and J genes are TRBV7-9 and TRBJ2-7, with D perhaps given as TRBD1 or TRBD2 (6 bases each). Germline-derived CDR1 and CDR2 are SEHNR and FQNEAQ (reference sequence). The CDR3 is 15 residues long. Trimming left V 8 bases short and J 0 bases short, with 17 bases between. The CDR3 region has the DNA TGTGCCAGCTCACCGCGGGGCAGGGGCTCCTACGAGCAGTACTTC. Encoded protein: CASSPRGRGSYEQYF. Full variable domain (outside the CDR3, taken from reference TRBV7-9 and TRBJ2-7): DTGVSQNPRHKITKRGQNVTFRCDPISEHNRLYWYRQTLGQGPEFLTYFQNEAQLEKSRLLSDRFSAERPKGSFSTLEIQRTEQGDSAMYLCASSPRGRGSYEQYFGPGTRLTVT.

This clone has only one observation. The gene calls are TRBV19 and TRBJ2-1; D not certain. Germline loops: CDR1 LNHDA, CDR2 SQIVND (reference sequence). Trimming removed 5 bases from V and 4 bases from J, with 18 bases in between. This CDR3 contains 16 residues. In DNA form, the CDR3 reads TGTGCCAGTAGTTGGCAGACATACCGAAAATACAATGAGCAGTTCTTC. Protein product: CASSWQTYRKYNEQFF.

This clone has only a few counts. The CDR3 reads CASSSTTITVQGSVYEQYF. In nucleotides, the CDR3 is TGTGCCAGCAGTTCGACTACTATAACAGTACAGGGGTCTGTCTACGAGCAGTACTTC. V and J are TRBV28 and TRBJ2-7; 7 nucleotides line up with TRBD1. CDR1 MDHEN and CDR2 SYDVKM come from the germline V gene. V was pared by 4 bases and J by 3 bases, with 21 bases of the junction left unmatched. The CDR3 consists of 19 residues. The full variable domain, completed using reference TRBV28 and TRBJ2-7, is DVKVTQSSRYLVKRTGEKVFLECVQDMDHENMFWYRQDPGLGLRLIYFSYDVKMKEKGDIPEGYSVSREKKERFSLILESASTNQTSMYLCASSSTTITVQGSVYEQYFGPGTRLTVT.

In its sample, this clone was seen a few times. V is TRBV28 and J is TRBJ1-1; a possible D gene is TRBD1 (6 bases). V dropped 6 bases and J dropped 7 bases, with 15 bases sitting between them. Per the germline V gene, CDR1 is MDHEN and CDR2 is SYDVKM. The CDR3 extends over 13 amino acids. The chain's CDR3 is CASRLQGRGEAFF. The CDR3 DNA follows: TGTGCCAGCAGGCTACAGGGACGCGGTGAAGCTTTCTTT.

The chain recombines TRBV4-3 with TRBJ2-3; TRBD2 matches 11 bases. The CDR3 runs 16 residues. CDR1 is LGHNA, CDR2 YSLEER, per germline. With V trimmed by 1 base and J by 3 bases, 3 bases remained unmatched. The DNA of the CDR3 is TGCGCCAGCAGCCAAGGGTCTAGCGGGAGGACAGATACGCAGTATTTT. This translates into CASSQGSSGRTDTQYF.

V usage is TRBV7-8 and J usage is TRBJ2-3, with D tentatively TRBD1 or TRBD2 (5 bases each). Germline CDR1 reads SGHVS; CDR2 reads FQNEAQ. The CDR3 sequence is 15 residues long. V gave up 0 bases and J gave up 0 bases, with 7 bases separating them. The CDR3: CASSLAEGSTDTQYF. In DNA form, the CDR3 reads TGTGCCAGCAGCTTAGCAGAGGGGAGCACAGATACGCAGTATTTT.